The 2 T cell receptor beta chains listed next were all sequenced from one sample in a study of T cell changes during pregnancy in multiple sclerosis. The table came from immunoSEQ multiplex PCR; TCRdb's copy has only in-frame clones and leaves some out. The sample has 40,000 to 60,000 clones, 90% to 95% seen once. Sequenced material: CD8+ T cells from peripheral blood mononuclear cells, taken after pregnancy. The receptors shown here come from a female donor with multiple sclerosis, enrolled in a pregnancy study.

Written as DNA, the CDR3 is TGTGCCAGCAGCGTAGATCGGCAGGGGATCGGTGGCTACACCTTC. It is translated as CASSVDRQGIGGYTF. The rearrangement uses TRBV9 and TRBJ1-2; TRBD1 is a possible D gene (6 bases). V gave up 0 bases and J gave up 7 bases, with 16 bases separating them. Looked up from germline, CDR1 is SGDLS and CDR2 is YYNGEE. The length of the CDR3 is 15 residues.

The chain combines TRBV19 with TRBJ1-2, with D uncertain. This CDR3 has 11 residues. V lost 2 bases to trimming and J lost 10 bases, with 8 bases between them. Germline CDR1 is LNHDA and CDR2 is SQIVND (reference sequence). CDR3 region: CASSISVVYTF. In DNA form, the CDR3 reads TGTGCCAGTAGTATATCGGTGGTCTACACCTTC.